This T cell receptor beta chain was identified in a study of CD8+ T cells in alopecia areata. As for the study in general: The authors grafted skin from roughly 6-12-month-old C3H/HeJ donors with spontaneous alopecia onto roughly 6-10-week-old female C3H/HeJ mice.

Study conclusions and caveats: Mice gave a clearer picture of TCR sharing than patients did, possibly for HLA-related reasons. Alopecia totalis/universalis scalp especially showed more expanded CD8+ clones than normal scalp.

This clone was picked up a small number of times. Its target is unknown. The germline and genes are mouse ones. Read coverage stops 4 residues before the CDR3 terminus; the germline J gene supplies the remainder. It was with CD4, CD8alpha, NKG2D, NKG2ACE and other markers that pooled cutaneous lymph node cells were sorted. Extracted from the samples, RNA was reverse transcribed into cDNA to serve as the sequencing template. Clones were sequenced by immunoSEQ multiplex PCR, and TCRdb holds only the in-frame ones, with some missing. The sample presents around 290,000 clones, none singletons. Trimming pared 4 bases from V and 1 base from J, leaving 15 bases between. CDR1 and CDR2 from the germline V gene are LGHNA and YNLKQL (reference sequence). The CDR3 spans 16 residues.

The chain employs TRBV5 and TRBJ2-3; tentative D call: TRBD1 (5 bases). This receptor was obtained from a C3H/HeJ mouse with alopecia areata. The mice in this strain carry MHC haplotype H2-k. The sequenced sample consisted of CD4+ T cells sorted from a lymph node. CDR3 bases read: TGTGCCAGCAGCCTCTTCTTACAGGAGGGTGCAGAA. Translation: CASSLFLQEGAE. The entire CDR3 protein reads CASSLFLQEGAETLYF.